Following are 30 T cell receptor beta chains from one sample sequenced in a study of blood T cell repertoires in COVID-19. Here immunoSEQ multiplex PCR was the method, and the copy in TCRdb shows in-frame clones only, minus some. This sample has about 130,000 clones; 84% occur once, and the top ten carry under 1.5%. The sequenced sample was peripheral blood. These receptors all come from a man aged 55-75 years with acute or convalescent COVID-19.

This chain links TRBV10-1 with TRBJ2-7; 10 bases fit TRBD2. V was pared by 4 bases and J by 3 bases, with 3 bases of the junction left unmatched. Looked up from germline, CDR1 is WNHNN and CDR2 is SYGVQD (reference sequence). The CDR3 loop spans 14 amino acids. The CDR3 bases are TGCGCCAGCAGTGGGGCTAGCGGGAGCTACGAGCAGTACTTC. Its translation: CASSGASGSYEQYF.

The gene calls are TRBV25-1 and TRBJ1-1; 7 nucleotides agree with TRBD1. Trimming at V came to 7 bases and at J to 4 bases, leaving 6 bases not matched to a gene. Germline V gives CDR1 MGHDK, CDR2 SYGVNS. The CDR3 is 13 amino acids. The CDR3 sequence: CASTTGMGTEAFF. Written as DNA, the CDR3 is TGTGCCAGCACGACAGGGATGGGCACTGAAGCTTTCTTT.

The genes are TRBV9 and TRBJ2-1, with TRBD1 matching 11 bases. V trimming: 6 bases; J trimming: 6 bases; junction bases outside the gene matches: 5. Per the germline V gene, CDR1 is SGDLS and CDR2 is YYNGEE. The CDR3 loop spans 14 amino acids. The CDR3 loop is CASNRGTGGNEQFF. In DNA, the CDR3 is TGTGCCAGCAACAGAGGGACAGGGGGCAATGAGCAGTTCTTC.

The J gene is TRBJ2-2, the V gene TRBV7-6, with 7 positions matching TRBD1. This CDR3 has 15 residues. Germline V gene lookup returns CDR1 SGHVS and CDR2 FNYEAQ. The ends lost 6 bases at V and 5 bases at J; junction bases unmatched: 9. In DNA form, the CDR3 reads TGTGCCAGCAGATCTTTATACAGGGGAACCGGGGAGCTGTTTTTT. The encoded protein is CASRSLYRGTGELFF.

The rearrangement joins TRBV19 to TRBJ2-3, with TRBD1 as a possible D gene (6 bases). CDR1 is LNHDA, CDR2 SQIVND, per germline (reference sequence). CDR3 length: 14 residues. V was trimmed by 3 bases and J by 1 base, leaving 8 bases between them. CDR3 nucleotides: TGTGCCAGTAGTATCGGACAGCGCACAGATACGCAGTATTTT. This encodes CASSIGQRTDTQYF.

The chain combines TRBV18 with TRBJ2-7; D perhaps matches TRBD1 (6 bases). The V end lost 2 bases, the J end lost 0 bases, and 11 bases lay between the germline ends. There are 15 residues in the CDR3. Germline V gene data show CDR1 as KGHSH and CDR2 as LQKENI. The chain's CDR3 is CASSPGLDSSYEQYF. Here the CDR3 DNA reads TGTGCCAGCTCACCAGGGCTGGACAGCTCCTACGAGCAGTACTTC.

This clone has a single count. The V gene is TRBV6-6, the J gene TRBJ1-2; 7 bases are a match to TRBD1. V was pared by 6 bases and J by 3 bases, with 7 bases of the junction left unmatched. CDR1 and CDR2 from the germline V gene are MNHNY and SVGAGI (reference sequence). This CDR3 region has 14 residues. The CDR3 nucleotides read TGTGCCAGCAGCCGTGACAGGGCCGACTATGGCTACACCTTC. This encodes CASSRDRADYGYTF.

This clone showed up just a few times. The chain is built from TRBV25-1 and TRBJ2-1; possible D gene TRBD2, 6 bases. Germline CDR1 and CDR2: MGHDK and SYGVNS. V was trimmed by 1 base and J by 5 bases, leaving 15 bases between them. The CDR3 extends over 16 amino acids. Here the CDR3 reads CASSESKHAGNNEQFF. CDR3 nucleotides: TGTGCCAGCAGTGAATCGAAGCACGCGGGGAACAATGAGCAGTTCTTC.

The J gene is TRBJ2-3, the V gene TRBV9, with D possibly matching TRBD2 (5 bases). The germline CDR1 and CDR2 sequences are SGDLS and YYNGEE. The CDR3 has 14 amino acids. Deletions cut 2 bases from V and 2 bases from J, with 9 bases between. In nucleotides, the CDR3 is TGTGCCAGCAGCGTTCTAGCATTCACAGATACGCAGTATTTT. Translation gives CASSVLAFTDTQYF.

This CDR3 is CASRAPMAKNIQYF. CDR3 DNA: TGTGCCAGCAGGGCCCCAATGGCCAAAAACATTCAGTACTTC. The genes are TRBV2 and TRBJ2-4, with D hard to call. The germline gives CDR1 SNHLY, CDR2 FYNNEI. V was pared by 6 bases and J by 1 base, with 10 bases between. This CDR3 region has 14 residues.

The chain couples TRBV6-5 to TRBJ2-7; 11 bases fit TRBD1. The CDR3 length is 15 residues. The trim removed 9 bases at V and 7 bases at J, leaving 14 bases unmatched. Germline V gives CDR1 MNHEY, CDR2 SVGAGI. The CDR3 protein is CARESYVGTGGEQYF. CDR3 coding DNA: TGTGCCAGAGAAAGTTACGTTGGGACAGGGGGAGAGCAGTACTTC.

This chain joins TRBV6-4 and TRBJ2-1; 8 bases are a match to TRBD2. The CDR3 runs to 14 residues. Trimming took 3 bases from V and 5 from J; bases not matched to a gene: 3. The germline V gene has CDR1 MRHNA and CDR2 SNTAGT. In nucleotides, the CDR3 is TGTGCCAGCAGTGAACAGCGGGGGAACAATGAGCAGTTCTTC. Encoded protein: CASSEQRGNNEQFF.

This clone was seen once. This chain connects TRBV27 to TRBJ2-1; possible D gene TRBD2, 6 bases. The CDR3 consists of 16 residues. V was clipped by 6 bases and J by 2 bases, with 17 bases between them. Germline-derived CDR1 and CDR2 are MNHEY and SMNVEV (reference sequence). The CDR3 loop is CASSRNTGVPYNEQFF. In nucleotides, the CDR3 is TGTGCCAGCAGCAGGAACACGGGAGTTCCCTACAATGAGCAGTTCTTC.

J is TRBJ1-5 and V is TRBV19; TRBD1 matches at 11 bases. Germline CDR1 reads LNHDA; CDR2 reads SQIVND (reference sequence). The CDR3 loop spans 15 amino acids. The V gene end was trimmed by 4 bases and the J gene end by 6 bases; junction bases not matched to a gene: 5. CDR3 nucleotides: TGTGCCAGTAGTAGAGGGACAGGGGGGACTCAGCCCCAGCATTTT. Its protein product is CASSRGTGGTQPQHF.

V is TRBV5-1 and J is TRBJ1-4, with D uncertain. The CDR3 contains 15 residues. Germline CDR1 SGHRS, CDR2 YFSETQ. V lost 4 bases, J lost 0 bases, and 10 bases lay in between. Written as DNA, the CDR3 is TGCGCCAGCAGCGCCCCGGGTACAACTAATGAAAAACTGTTTTTT. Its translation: CASSAPGTTNEKLFF.

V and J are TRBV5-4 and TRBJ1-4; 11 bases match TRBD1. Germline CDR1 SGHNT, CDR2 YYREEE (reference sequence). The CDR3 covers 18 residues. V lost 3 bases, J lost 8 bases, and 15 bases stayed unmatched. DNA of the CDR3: TGTGCCAGCAGCTCTAACCGGGACAGGGGGAATTTGGAGGAAAAACTGTTTTTT. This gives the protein CASSSNRDRGNLEEKLFF. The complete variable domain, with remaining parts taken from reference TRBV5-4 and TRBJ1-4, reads ETGVTQSPTHLIKTRGQQVTLRCSSQSGHNTVSWYQQALGQGPQFIFQYYREEENGRGNFPPRFSGLQFPNYSSELNVNALELDDSALYLCASSSNRDRGNLEEKLFFGSGTQLSVL.

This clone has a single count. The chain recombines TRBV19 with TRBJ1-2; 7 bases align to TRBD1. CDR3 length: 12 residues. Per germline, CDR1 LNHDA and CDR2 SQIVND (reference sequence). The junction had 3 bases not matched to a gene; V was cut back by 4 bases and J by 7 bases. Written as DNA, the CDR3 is TGTGCCAGTAGTAACCGGGACAGTGGCTACACCTTC. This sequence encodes CASSNRDSGYTF.

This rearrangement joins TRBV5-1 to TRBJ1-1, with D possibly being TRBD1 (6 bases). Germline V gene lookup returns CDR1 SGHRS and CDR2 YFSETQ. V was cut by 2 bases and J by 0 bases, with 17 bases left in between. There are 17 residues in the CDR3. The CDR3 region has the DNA TGCGCCAGCAGCTTACGCCTTCGGGACAAGCTGAACACTGAAGCTTTCTTT. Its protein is CASSLRLRDKLNTEAFF.

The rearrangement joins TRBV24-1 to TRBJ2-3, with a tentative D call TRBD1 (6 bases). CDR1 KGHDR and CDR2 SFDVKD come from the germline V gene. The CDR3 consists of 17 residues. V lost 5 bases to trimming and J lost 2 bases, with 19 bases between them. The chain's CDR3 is CATSAPGHHTPTDTQYF. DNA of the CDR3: TGTGCCACCAGTGCTCCGGGACATCATACCCCCACAGATACGCAGTATTTT.

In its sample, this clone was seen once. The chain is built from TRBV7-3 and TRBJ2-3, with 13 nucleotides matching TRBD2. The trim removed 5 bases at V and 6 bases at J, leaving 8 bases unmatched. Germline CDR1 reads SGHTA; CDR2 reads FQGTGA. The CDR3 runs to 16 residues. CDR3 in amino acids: CASSPGLAGASDTQYF. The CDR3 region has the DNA TGTGCCAGCAGCCCAGGACTAGCGGGGGCCTCGGATACGCAGTATTTT.

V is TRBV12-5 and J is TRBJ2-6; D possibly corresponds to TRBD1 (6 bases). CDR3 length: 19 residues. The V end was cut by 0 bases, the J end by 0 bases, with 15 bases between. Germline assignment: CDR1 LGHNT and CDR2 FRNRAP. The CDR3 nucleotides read TGTGCTAGTGGTTTGGTACATGGGGGCCACGACTCTGGGGCCAACGTCCTGACTTTC. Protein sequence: CASGLVHGGHDSGANVLTF.

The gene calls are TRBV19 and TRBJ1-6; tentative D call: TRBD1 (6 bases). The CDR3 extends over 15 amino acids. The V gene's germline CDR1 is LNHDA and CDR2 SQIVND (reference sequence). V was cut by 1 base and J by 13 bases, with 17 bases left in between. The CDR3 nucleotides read TGTGCCAGTAGTATAGCCCCCCTACAGGGAGGGCCCCTCCACTTT. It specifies CASSIAPLQGGPLHF.

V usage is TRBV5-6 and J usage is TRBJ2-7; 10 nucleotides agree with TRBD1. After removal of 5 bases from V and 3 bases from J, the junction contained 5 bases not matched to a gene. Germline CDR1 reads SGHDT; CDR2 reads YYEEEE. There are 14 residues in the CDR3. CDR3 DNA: TGTGCCAGCAGTCCGGGACAGGGGTTCTACGAGCAGTACTTC. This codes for CASSPGQGFYEQYF.

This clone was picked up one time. CDR3 sequence: CASSIGPGLNEKLFF. The DNA of the CDR3 is TGTGCCAGTAGTATCGGCCCAGGCCTTAATGAAAAACTGTTTTTT. The chain carries TRBV19 and TRBJ1-4, with D uncertain. Per germline, CDR1 LNHDA and CDR2 SQIVND (reference sequence). Trimming removed 3 bases from V and 4 bases from J, with 12 bases in between. This CDR3 comprises 15 residues.

The CDR3 region has the DNA TGTGCCAGCAGTGAGTCCTGGGGGGGCCGTAAGACCCAGTACTTC. As protein: CASSESWGGRKTQYF. V is TRBV2 and J is TRBJ2-5; D possibly corresponds to TRBD2 (7 bases). The CDR3 has 15 residues. Trimming stripped 3 bases from V and 6 bases from J, with 17 bases between. Germline V CDR1 and CDR2: SNHLY, FYNNEI.

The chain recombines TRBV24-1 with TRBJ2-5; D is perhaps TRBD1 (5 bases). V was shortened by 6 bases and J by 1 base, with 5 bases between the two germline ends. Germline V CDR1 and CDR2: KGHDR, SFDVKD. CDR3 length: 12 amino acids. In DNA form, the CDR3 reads TGTGCCACCAGTAGGGGCCAAGAGACCCAGTACTTC. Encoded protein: CATSRGQETQYF.

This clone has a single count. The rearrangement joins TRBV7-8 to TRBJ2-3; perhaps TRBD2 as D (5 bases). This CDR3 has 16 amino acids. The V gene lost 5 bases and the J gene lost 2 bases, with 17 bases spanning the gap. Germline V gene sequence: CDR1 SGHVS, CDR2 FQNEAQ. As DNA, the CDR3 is TGTGCCAGCAGCCTAGTGGCGGGCCACAACACAGATACGCAGTATTTT. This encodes CASSLVAGHNTDTQYF.

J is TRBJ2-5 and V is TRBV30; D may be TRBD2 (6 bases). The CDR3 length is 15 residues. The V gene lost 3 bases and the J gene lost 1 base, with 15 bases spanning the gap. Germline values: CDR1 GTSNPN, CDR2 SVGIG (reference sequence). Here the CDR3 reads CAWSKSGGLQETQYF. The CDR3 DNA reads TGTGCCTGGAGCAAGTCCGGGGGACTCCAAGAGACCCAGTACTTC.

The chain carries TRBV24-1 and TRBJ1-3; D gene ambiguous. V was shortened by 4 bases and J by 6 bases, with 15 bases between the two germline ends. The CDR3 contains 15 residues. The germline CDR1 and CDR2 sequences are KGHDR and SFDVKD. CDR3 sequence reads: CATSDPSARENTIYF. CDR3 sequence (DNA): TGTGCCACCAGTGACCCAAGTGCGAGGGAAAACACCATATATTTT.

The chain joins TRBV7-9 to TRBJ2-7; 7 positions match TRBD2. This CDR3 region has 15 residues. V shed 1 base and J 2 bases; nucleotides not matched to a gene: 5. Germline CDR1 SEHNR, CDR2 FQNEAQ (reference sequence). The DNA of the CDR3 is TGTGCCAGCAGCTTAGATGCGGGGGAGACCTACGAGCAGTACTTC. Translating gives CASSLDAGETYEQYF.